This T cell receptor (beta chain) is drawn from a study of shared clonotypes between healthy human individuals. Study-level background: CD8 memory received one plate per donor, CD8 naive two, CD4 memory three and CD4 naive three.

Study-wide results and limits: Unshared clonotypes carried lower generation probabilities than those common to all four donors.

The CDR3 sequence is 12 residues long. Germline lookup yields CDR1 KGHSH and CDR2 LQKENI. Trimming removed 4 bases at V and 6 bases at J, with 10 bases between. The repertoire was sequenced with immunoSEQ multiplex PCR; TCRdb's copy has only in-frame clones and lacks some. Of about 1.1 million clones listed, about 72% were seen once; the top ten hold 0.89%. Details on this clone: No antigen is known for it.

Everyone who donated was a Caucasian adult who lived in Nashville, Tennessee. CD4+ cells were split into CD45RA+ naive and CD45RA-negative memory subsets. The origin of this receptor is a man aged 18 to 35 in good health. Some clones in this sample may be carry-over from other donors' samples. The sample was memory CD4+ T cells from PBMCs. Subset denoted: CD45RA-negative fraction. The gene calls are TRBV18 and TRBJ2-7; D tentatively fits TRBD1 or TRBD2 (5 bases each). The CDR3 nucleotides are TGTGCCAGCTCACAAGGGGACCGCGAGCAGTACTTC. This gives the protein CASSQGDREQYF.